The T cell receptor (beta chain) described here comes from a study of blood T cell repertoires in COVID-19. The wider study: Donors in the United States, Italy and Spain gave samples during acute or convalescent COVID-19. T cells, B-cell-depleted T cells, or PBMCs supplied cDNA or gDNA.

This CDR3 has 12 amino acids. The germline V gene encodes CDR1 MDHEN and CDR2 SYDVKM. V dropped 6 bases and J dropped 7 bases, with 9 bases sitting between them. In the original processing: Nucleated cell counts were estimated from reference gene primer amplification. Data came from immunoSEQ multiplex PCR; TCRdb stores just in-frame clones and leaves some out. V and J calls and clone size are given by that table; D and trimming were obtained from the DNA. The sample holds about 200,000 clones, 80% to 90% seen once. This chain uses TRBV28 with TRBJ1-4, with D possibly TRBD1 on 6 matching bases. The clonotype was recovered from a man older than 75 with acute or convalescent COVID-19. Specimen: peripheral blood. This chain's CDR3 is CASSLGGEKLFF. CDR3 nucleotides: TGTGCCAGCAGCCTAGGGGGTGAAAAACTGTTTTTT. Full variable domain (remainder filled in from reference TRBV28 and TRBJ1-4): DVKVTQSSRYLVKRTGEKVFLECVQDMDHENMFWYRQDPGLGLRLIYFSYDVKMKEKGDIPEGYSVSREKKERFSLILESASTNQTSMYLCASSLGGEKLFFGSGTQLSVL.